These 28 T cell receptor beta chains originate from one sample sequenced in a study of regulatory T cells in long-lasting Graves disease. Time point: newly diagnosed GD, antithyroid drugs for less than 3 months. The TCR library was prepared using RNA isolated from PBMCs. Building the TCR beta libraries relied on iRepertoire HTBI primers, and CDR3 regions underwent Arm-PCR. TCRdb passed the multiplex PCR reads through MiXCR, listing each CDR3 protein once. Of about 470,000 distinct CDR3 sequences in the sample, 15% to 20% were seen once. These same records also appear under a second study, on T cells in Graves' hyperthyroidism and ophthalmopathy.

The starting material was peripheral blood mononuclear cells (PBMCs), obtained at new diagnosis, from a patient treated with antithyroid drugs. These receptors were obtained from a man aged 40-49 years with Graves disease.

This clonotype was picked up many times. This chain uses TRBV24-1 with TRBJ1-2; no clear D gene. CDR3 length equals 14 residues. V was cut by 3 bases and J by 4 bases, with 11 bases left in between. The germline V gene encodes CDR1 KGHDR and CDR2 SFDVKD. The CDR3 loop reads CATSDTLLAYGYTF. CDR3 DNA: TGTGCCACCAGTGATACGCTACTCGCCTATGGCTACACCTTC.

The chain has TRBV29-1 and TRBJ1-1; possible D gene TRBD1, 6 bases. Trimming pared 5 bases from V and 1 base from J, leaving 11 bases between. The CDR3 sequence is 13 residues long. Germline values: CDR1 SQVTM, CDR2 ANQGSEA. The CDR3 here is CSVPKGGNTEAFF. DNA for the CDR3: TGCAGCGTTCCTAAGGGGGGGAACACTGAAGCTTTCTTT.

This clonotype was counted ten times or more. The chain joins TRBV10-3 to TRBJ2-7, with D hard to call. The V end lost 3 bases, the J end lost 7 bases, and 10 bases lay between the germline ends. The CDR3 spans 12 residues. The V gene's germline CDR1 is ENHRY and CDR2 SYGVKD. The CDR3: CAISESLGEQYF. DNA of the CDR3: TGTGCCATCAGTGAATCCCTCGGGGAGCAGTACTTC.

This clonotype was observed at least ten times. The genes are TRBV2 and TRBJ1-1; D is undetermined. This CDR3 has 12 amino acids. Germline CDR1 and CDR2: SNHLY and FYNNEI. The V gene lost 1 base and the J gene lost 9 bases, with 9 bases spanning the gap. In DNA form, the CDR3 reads TGTGCCAGCAGTGAAGGCGGACCCAAAGCTTTCTTT. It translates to CASSEGGPKAFF.

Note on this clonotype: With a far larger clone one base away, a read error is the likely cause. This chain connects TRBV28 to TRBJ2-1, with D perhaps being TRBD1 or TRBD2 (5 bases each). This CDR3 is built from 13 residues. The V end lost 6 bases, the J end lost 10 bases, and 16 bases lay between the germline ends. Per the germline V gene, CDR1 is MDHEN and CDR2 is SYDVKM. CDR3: CASSLIEGNEQFF. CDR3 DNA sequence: TGTGCCAGCAGCCTCATTGAGGGGAACGAGCAGTTCTTC.

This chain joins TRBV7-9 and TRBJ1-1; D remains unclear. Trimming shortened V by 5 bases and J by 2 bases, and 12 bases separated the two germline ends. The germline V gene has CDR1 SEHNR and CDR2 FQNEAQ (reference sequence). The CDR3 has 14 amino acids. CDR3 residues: CASSLPLINTEAFF. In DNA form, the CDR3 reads TGTGCCAGCAGCCTACCCCTAATCAACACTGAAGCTTTCTTT.

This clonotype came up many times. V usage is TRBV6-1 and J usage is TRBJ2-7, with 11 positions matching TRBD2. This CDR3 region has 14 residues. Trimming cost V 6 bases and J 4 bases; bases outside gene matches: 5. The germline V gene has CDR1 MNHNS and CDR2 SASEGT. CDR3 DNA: TGTGCCAGCAGAACTAGCGGGAGCCTTTACGAGCAGTACTTC. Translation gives CASRTSGSLYEQYF.

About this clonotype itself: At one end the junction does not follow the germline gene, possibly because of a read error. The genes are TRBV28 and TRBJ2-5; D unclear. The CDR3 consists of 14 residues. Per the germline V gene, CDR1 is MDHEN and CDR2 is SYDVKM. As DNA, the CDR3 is TGTGCCAGCAGTTTATGGTTGTCAGAAGAGGCCCAGTACTTC. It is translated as CASSLWLSEEAQYF. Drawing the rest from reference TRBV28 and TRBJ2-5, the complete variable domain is DVKVTQSSRYLVKRTGEKVFLECVQDMDHENMFWYRQDPGLGLRLIYFSYDVKMKEKGDIPEGYSVSREKKERFSLILESASTNQTSMYLCASSLWLSEEAQYFGPGTRLLVL.

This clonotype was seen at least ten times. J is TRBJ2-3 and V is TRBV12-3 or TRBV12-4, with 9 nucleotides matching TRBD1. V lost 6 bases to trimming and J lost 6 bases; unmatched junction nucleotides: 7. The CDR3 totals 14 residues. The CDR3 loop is CASSSGTGSDTQYF. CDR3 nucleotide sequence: TGTGCCAGCAGCTCCGGGACAGGGTCGGATACGCAGTATTTT.

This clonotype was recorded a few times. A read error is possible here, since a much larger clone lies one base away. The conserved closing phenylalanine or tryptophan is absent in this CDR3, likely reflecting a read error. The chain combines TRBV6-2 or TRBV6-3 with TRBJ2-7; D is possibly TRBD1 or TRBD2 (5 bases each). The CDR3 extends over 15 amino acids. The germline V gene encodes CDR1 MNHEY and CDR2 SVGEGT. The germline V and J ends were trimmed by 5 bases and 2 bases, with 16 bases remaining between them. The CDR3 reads CASSRTGTGTYEQYL. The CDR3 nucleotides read TGTGCCAGCAGTCGCACCGGGACCGGGACCTACGAGCAGTACCTC.

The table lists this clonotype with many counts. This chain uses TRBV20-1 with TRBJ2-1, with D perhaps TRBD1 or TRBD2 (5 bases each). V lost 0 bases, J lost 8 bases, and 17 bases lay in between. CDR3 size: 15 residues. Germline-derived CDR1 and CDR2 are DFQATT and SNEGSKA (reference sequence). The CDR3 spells CSARETGQPAHEQFF. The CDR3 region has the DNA TGCAGTGCTAGAGAAACGGGGCAGCCAGCCCATGAGCAGTTCTTC.

CDR3 nucleotide sequence: TGTGCCAGCAGCCCTGGGACTAGCGGGAGGAGCTCCTACAATGAGCAGTTCTTC. As protein: CASSPGTSGRSSYNEQFF. V gene TRBV28 combines with J gene TRBJ2-1; 15 positions agree with TRBD2. V was pared by 6 bases and J by 0 bases, with 6 bases of the junction left unmatched. Per the germline V gene, CDR1 is MDHEN and CDR2 is SYDVKM. This CDR3 has 18 amino acids.

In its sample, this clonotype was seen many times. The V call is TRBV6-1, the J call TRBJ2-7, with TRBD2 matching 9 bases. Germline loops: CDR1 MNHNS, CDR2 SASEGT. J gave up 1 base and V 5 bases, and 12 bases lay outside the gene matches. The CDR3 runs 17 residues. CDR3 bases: TGTGCCAGCAGTCCCCATATCGGGACTAGCCGATCCTACGAGCAGTACTTC. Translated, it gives CASSPHIGTSRSYEQYF.

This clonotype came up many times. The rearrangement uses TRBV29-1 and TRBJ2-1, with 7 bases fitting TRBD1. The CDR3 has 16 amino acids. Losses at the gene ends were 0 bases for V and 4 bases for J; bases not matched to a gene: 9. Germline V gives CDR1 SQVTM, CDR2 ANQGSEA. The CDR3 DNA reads TGCAGCGTTGAAGAAGGACAGGCCAAAACGTACAATGAGCAGTTCTTC. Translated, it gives CSVEEGQAKTYNEQFF.

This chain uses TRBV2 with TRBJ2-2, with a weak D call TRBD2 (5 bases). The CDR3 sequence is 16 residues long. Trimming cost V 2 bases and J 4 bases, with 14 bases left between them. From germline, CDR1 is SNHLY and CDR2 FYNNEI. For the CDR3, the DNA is TGTGCCAGCAGTGAAAGGAGGATAGAAGGCACCGGGGAGCTGTTTTTT. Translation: CASSERRIEGTGELFF.

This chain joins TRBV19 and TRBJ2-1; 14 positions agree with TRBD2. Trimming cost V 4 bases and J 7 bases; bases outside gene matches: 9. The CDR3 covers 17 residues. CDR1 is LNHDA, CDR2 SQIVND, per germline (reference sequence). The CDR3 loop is CASSTSGTSGSYNEQFF. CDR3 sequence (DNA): TGTGCCAGTAGTACTTCCGGGACTAGCGGGAGTTATAATGAGCAGTTCTTC.

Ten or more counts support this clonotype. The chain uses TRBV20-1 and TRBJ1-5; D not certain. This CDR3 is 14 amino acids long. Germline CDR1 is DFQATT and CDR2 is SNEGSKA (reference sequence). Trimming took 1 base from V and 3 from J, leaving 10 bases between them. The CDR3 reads CSARGQEYNQPQHF. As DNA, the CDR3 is TGCAGTGCTAGAGGGCAAGAGTACAATCAGCCCCAGCATTTT.

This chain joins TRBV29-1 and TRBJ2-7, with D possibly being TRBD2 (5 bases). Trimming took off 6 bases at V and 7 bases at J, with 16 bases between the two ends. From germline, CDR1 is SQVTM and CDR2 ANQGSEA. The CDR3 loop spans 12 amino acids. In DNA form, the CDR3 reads TGCAGCGTAGTAGGCGGCTCGGGGGAGCAGTACTTC. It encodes CSVVGGSGEQYF.

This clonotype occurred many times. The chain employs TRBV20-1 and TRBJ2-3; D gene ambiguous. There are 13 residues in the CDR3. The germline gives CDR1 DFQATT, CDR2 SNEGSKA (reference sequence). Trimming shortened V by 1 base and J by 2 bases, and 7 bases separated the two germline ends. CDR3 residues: CSARVQNTDTQYF. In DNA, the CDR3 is TGCAGTGCTAGAGTTCAGAACACAGATACGCAGTATTTT.

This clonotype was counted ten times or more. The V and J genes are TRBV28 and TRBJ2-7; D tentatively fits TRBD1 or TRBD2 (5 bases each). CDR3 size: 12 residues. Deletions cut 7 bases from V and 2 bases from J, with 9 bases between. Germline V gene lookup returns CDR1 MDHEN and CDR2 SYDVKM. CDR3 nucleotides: TGTGCCAGCAACCAGGGACCCTACGAGCAGTACTTC. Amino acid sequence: CASNQGPYEQYF.

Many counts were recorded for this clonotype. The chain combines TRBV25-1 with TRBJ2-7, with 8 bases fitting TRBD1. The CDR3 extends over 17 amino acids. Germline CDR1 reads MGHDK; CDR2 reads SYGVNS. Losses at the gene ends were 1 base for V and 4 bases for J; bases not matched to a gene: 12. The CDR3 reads CASSELDRAIAGYEQYF. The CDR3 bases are TGTGCCAGCAGTGAATTGGACAGGGCCATCGCCGGATACGAGCAGTACTTC.

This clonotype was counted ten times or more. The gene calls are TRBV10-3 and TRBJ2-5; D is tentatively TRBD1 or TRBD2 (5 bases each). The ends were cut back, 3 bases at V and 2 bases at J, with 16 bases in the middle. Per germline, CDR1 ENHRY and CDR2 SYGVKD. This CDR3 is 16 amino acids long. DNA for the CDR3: TGTGCCATCAGTGAAGGGGTTGGGACCCTGCAAGAGACCCAGTACTTC. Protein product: CAISEGVGTLQETQYF.

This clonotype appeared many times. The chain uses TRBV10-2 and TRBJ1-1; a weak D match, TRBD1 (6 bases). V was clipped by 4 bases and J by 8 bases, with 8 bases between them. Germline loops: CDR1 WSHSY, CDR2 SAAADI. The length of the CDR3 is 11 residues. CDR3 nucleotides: TGCGCCAGCAGTGCGGGGGCCGAAGCTTTCTTT. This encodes CASSAGAEAFF.

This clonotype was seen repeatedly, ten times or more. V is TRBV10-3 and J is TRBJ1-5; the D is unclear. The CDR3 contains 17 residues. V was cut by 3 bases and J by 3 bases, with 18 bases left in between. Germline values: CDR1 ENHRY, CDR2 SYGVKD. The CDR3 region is CAISDPEVVGSNQPQHF. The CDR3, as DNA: TGTGCCATCAGTGACCCGGAGGTGGTAGGATCCAATCAGCCCCAGCATTTT.

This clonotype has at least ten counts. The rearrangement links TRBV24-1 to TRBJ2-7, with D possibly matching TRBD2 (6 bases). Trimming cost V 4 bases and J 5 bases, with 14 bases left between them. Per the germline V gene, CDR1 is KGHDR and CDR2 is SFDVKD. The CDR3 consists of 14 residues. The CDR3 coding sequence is TGTGCCACCAGTGAACCGGGAGTTCGAAACGAGCAGTACTTC. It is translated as CATSEPGVRNEQYF.

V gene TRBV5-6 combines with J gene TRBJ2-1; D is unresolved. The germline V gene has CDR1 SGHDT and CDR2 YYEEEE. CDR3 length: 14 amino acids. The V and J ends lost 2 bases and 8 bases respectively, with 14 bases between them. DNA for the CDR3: TGTGCCAGCAGCTTTCTTGGGGTTGGCGATGAGCAGTTCTTC. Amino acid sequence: CASSFLGVGDEQFF.

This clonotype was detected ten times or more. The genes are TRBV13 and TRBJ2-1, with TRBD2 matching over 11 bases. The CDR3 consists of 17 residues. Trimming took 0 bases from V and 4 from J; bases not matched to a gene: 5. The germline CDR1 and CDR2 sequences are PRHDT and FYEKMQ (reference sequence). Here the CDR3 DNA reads TGTGCCAGCAGCTTAGGGTCGGGACTAGCGGATTACAATGAGCAGTTCTTC. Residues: CASSLGSGLADYNEQFF.

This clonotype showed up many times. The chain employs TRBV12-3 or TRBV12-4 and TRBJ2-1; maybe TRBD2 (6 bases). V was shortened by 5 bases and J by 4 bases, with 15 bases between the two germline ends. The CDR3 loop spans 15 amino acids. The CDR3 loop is CASSTVAEGYNEQFF. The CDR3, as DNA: TGTGCCAGCAGTACTGTAGCGGAGGGGTACAATGAGCAGTTCTTC.